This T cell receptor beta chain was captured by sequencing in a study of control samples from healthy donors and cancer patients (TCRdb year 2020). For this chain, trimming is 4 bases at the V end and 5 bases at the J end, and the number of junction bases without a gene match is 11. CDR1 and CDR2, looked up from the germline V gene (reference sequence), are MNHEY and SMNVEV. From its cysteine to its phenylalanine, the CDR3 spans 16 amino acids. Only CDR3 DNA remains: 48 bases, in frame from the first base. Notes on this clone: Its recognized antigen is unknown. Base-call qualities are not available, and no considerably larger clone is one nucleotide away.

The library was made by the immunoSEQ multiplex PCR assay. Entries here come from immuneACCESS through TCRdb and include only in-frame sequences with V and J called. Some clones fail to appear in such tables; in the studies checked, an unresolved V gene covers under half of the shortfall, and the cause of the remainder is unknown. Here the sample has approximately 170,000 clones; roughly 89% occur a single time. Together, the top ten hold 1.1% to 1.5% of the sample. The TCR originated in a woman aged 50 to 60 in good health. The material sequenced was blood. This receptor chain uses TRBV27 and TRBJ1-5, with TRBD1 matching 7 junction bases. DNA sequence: TGTGCCAGCAGTTCCTCTTCAGGGGGGCGGGATCAGCCCCAGCATTTT. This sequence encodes CASSSSSGGRDQPQHF.